Listed below are T cell receptor beta chains from one sample, sequenced in a study of shared clonotypes between healthy human individuals. TCRdb's table, derived via immunoSEQ multiplex PCR, lists solely in-frame clones and lacks some. Among 950,000 to 1,200,000 clones listed, around 77% were seen once. Material for sequencing was memory CD4+ T cells from PBMCs. The receptor source for this set is a man aged 18 to 30 in good health. Some clones in this sample may be carry-over from other donors' samples. Both conserved end residues are part of each CDR3. Fields, in order: V gene, D gene, J gene, clone size, CDR3 protein, CDR3 DNA. A D gene is named only where the DNA matches it firmly. A clone size is listed for some rows: how often the clone was seen (once, few, many), or a class if it is expanded.

TRBV6-5	-	TRBJ2-7	-	CASSAQADEQYF	TGTGCCAGCAGTGCACAGGCCGACGAGCAGTACTTC
TRBV18	-	TRBJ2-3	-	CASSPRGDTQYF	TGTGCCAGCTCACCGCGCGGAGATACGCAGTATTTT
TRBV10-3	-	TRBJ2-5	-	CAISESRGRSQETQYF	TGTGCCATCAGTGAGTCTAGGGGAAGGAGCCAAGAGACCCAGTACTTC
TRBV5-1	-	TRBJ1-1	-	CASSFRTLEADTEAFF	TGCGCCAGCAGCTTTCGGACTTTGGAAGCAGACACTGAAGCTTTCTTT
TRBV18	TRBD2	TRBJ2-7	once	CASSQGTISYEQYF	TGTGCCAGCTCACAAGGGACTATCAGCTACGAGCAGTACTTC
TRBV19	-	TRBJ1-5	-	CASSIWENQPQHF	TGTGCCAGTAGTATTTGGGAGAATCAGCCCCAGCATTTT
TRBV14	TRBD1	TRBJ2-6	-	CASSHRDRSSGANVLTF	TGTGCCAGCAGCCACCGGGACAGGAGCTCTGGGGCCAACGTCCTGACTTTC
TRBV6-5	TRBD1	TRBJ2-5	few	CASRHRQGGETQYF	TGTGCCAGCAGACACAGACAGGGCGGAGAGACCCAGTACTTC
TRBV4-2	TRBD1	TRBJ1-6	-	CASSRTDRGDNSPLHF	TGTGCCAGCAGCCGAACTGACAGGGGTGATAATTCACCCCTCCACTTT
TRBV28	-	TRBJ1-1	once	CASGWTRGTEAFF	TGTGCCAGCGGGTGGACAAGGGGCACTGAAGCTTTCTTT
TRBV5-4	TRBD1	TRBJ1-2	-	CASSTGGNNYGYTF	TGTGCCAGCAGCACAGGGGGTAATAACTATGGCTACACCTTC
TRBV19	-	TRBJ1-1	-	CASSIDPGRAEAFF	TGTGCCAGTAGTATAGACCCCGGGAGGGCTGAAGCTTTCTTT
TRBV6-1	-	TRBJ2-3	-	CASSELRVVTDTQYF	TGTGCCAGCAGTGAATTGCGGGTTGTCACAGATACGCAGTATTTT
TRBV5-1	TRBD1	TRBJ2-7	few	CASSDAPGQGAYEQYF	TGCGCCAGCAGCGATGCTCCGGGACAGGGCGCCTACGAGCAGTACTTC
TRBV2	-	TRBJ2-7	-	CASSGGGGFDEQYF	TGTGCCAGCAGTGGGGGAGGTGGGTTTGACGAGCAGTACTTC
TRBV2	-	TRBJ2-1	-	CAGLSLGWTAGDPMGNEQFF	TGTGCCGGCCTCTCCCTAGGTTGGACAGCGGGTGACCCGATGGGCAATGAGCAGTTCTTC
TRBV19	TRBD2	TRBJ2-3	-	CASSNHGTSGSADTQYF	TGTGCCAGTAGTAACCACGGGACTAGCGGGAGTGCAGATACGCAGTATTTT
TRBV5-1	-	TRBJ1-5	once	CASSLGFMPQHF	TGCGCCAGCAGCTTGGGCTTTATGCCCCAGCATTTT
TRBV30	-	TRBJ2-3	-	CAWRSLASTDTQYF	TGTGCCTGGAGATCCCTCGCTAGCACAGATACGCAGTATTTT
TRBV7-9	-	TRBJ1-1	many	CASTTMKNTEAFF	TGTGCCAGCACCACAATGAAGAACACTGAAGCTTTCTTT
TRBV5-8	-	TRBJ2-7	once	CASSLSHEQYF	TGTGCCAGCAGCTTGAGCCACGAGCAGTACTTC
TRBV19	TRBD2	TRBJ2-1	few	CASTQGRVGNEQFF	TGTGCCAGTACCCAAGGGAGGGTAGGCAATGAGCAGTTCTTC
TRBV6-5	TRBD1	TRBJ2-7	-	CASSWGRDRAYEQYF	TGTGCCAGCAGTTGGGGCCGGGACAGAGCCTACGAGCAGTACTTC
TRBV18	TRBD1	TRBJ2-7	-	CASSPPNRGYEQYF	TGTGCCAGCTCACCACCGAACAGGGGCTACGAGCAGTACTTC
TRBV9	-	TRBJ2-7	-	CASSSRPGTSYVVEQYF	TGTGCCAGCAGCTCCCGACCCGGGACCTCCTACGTGGTCGAGCAGTACTTC
TRBV11-3	TRBD1	TRBJ2-7	-	CASSLEVRGQQYF	TGTGCCAGCAGCTTAGAGGTCAGGGGGCAGCAGTACTTC
TRBV28	-	TRBJ1-5	-	CASTSGTRNQPQHF	TGTGCCAGCACGTCCGGGACACGGAATCAGCCCCAGCATTTT
TRBV28	-	TRBJ1-4	-	CASTRHEKLFF	TGTGCCAGCACGCGCCATGAAAAACTGTTTTTT
TRBV27	-	TRBJ1-4	many	CASSPLRNRARHDNEKLFF	TGTGCCAGCAGCCCATTACGGAACCGGGCCCGACATGATAATGAAAAACTGTTTTTT
TRBV5-1	TRBD1	TRBJ2-2	-	CASSLEGTGNLELFF	TGCGCCAGCAGCTTGGAAGGGACAGGGAATTTAGAGCTGTTTTTT
TRBV15	TRBD2	TRBJ2-1	-	CATSNAGAHNEQFF	TGTGCCACCAGCAACGCGGGAGCTCACAATGAGCAGTTCTTC
TRBV7-2	TRBD2	TRBJ2-3	-	CASSLGTSGRSDTQYF	TGTGCCAGCAGCTTAGGGACTAGCGGGAGGTCAGATACGCAGTATTTT
TRBV7-9	-	TRBJ1-2	-	CASSDSPGPGYTF	TGTGCCAGCAGCGACTCCCCGGGCCCAGGCTACACCTTC
TRBV5-1	-	TRBJ1-2	-	CASSLETGGYTF	TGCGCCAGCAGCTTGGAGACAGGTGGCTACACCTTC
TRBV5-1	-	TRBJ2-5	-	CASSSEGTAGETQYF	TGCGCCAGCAGCTCGGAGGGGACAGCGGGGGAGACCCAGTACTTC
TRBV6-5	TRBD1	TRBJ2-7	once	CASSQGALSYEQYF	TGTGCCAGCAGCCAGGGGGCTTTATCCTACGAGCAGTACTTC
TRBV6-6	TRBD2	TRBJ2-7	-	CAAGGGRLPSYEQYF	TGTGCAGCGGGGGGTGGCAGGCTCCCTTCCTACGAGCAGTACTTC
TRBV11-2	-	TRBJ1-5	-	CASSTVGNSNQPQHF	TGTGCCAGCAGCACCGTAGGGAATAGCAATCAGCCCCAGCATTTT
TRBV27	-	TRBJ2-6	-	CASSLGGSGANVLTF	TGTGCCAGCAGCCTGGGGGGCTCTGGGGCCAACGTCCTGACTTTC
TRBV5-4	TRBD1	TRBJ1-2	-	CASSLTGSLAYGYTF	TGTGCCAGCAGTCTGACAGGGAGTCTCGCCTATGGCTACACCTTC
TRBV28	TRBD2	TRBJ2-1	-	CASSSLAGSSYNEQFF	TGTGCCAGCAGTTCCTTAGCGGGGTCCTCCTACAATGAGCAGTTCTTC
TRBV28	-	TRBJ2-7	-	CASSWVGTATYEQYF	TGTGCCAGCAGTTGGGTAGGGACGGCGACCTACGAGCAGTACTTC
TRBV29-1	-	TRBJ1-1	many	CSVRIQGNTEAFF	TGCAGCGTCCGGATCCAGGGTAACACTGAAGCTTTCTTT
TRBV19	-	TRBJ1-2	few	CASSINSHDRYGYTF	TGTGCCAGTAGTATAAACTCCCACGACAGGTATGGCTACACCTTC
TRBV5-5	-	TRBJ2-7	-	CASSLGELADYEQYF	TGTGCCAGCAGCTTGGGGGAATTAGCGGATTACGAGCAGTACTTC
TRBV7-9	-	TRBJ2-7	-	CASSLVLGGGSYEQYF	TGTGCCAGCAGCTTAGTATTGGGCGGCGGGTCCTACGAGCAGTACTTC